This is a list of T cell receptor beta chains from one sample in a study of blood T cell repertoires in COVID-19. Assay: immunoSEQ multiplex PCR; the TCRdb copy retains only in-frame clones and omits some. The sample consists of some 140,000 clones, 91% of them appearing once. The material sequenced was peripheral blood. Source of these receptors: a man between 45 and 60 years old with acute or convalescent COVID-19. Each CDR3 is given with its conserved first and last residue. A D gene is named only where the DNA matches it firmly. The size entry is marked missing in some rows and otherwise reads once, few, many or a size class.

.,TRBJ2-7,TRBV20-1,.,CSASTVREQYF,TGCAGTGCTAGCACGGTCCGGGAGCAGTACTTC
TRBD1,TRBJ1-5,TRBV6-1,.,CASSGPNSWTGSNQPQHF,TGTGCCAGCAGTGGTCCCAATTCTTGGACAGGGAGCAATCAGCCCCAGCATTTT
.,TRBJ1-3,TRBV12-3/TRBV12-4,.,CASSDSSGNTIYF,TGTGCCAGCAGCGACAGCTCTGGAAACACCATATATTTT
.,TRBJ1-3,TRBV5-4,.,CASSSRVGNTIYF,TGTGCCAGCAGCTCCCGAGTTGGAAACACCATATATTTT
TRBD1,TRBJ2-5,TRBV5-1,.,CASSPDRPGGETQYF,TGCGCCAGCAGCCCGGACAGGCCAGGTGGGGAGACCCAGTACTTC
.,TRBJ2-5,TRBV5-1,.,CASSLATGYPEETQYF,TGCGCCAGCAGCTTGGCGACAGGCTACCCCGAGGAGACCCAGTACTTC
.,TRBJ1-1,TRBV7-8,.,CASSLPTGITEAFF,TGTGCCAGCAGCTTACCTACAGGGATCACTGAAGCTTTCTTT
TRBD2,TRBJ2-7,TRBV3-1/TRBV3-2,once,CASSLRGGRNYEQYF,TGTGCCAGCAGCCTCCGCGGGGGGCGCAACTACGAGCAGTACTTC
TRBD2,TRBJ2-5,TRBV24-1,.,CATSDAAGTSEWETQYF,TGTGCCACCAGTGACGCCGCCGGGACTAGCGAGTGGGAGACCCAGTACTTC
.,TRBJ1-1,TRBV28,.,CATGRPGGRYTEAFF,TGTGCCACCGGTCGCCCGGGGGGGCGGTACACTGAAGCTTTCTTT
TRBD1,TRBJ1-2,TRBV5-6,.,CASSPRGWGISGGYTF,TGTGCCAGCAGCCCCAGGGGGTGGGGGATATCGGGAGGCTACACCTTC
.,TRBJ2-2,TRBV27,.,CASSLSVRGVLGGELFF,TGTGCCAGCAGTTTATCGGTCAGGGGGGTTTTGGGCGGGGAGCTGTTTTTT
.,TRBJ1-2,TRBV12-3/TRBV12-4,.,CASSSSYGYTF,TGTGCCAGCAGTTCGTCCTATGGCTACACCTTC
TRBD2,TRBJ2-1,TRBV27,.,CASSFPGGGYNEQFF,TGTGCCAGCAGTTTCCCGGGAGGGGGTTACAATGAGCAGTTCTTC
TRBD2,TRBJ2-3,TRBV10-3,.,CAAMAGDKDTQYF,TGTGCCGCGATGGCGGGGGATAAAGATACGCAGTATTTT
.,TRBJ1-5,TRBV10-3,.,CAIRRGTYSNQPQHF,TGTGCCATCAGACGGGGAACCTATAGCAATCAGCCCCAGCATTTT
.,TRBJ1-1,TRBV28,.,CASPPGRGVTEAFF,TGTGCCAGCCCGCCCGGGAGAGGGGTCACTGAAGCTTTCTTT
.,TRBJ1-1,TRBV19,.,CASSRPGVTEAFF,TGTGCCAGTAGTAGGCCCGGGGTGACTGAAGCTTTCTTT
TRBD1,TRBJ2-3,TRBV2,.,CASSGQGRSDTQYF,TGTGCCAGCAGTGGACAGGGGAGGTCGGATACGCAGTATTTT
TRBD1,TRBJ2-7,TRBV9,.,CASSVSPGGLDEQYF,TGTGCCAGCAGCGTTTCCCCAGGGGGCTTAGACGAGCAGTACTTC
.,TRBJ2-3,TRBV9,.,CASSVAGTSTDTQYF,TGTGCCAGCAGCGTAGCTGGGACTAGCACAGATACGCAGTATTTT
.,TRBJ2-3,TRBV10-3,.,CASRPPGQANTQYF,TGTGCCTCTAGACCTCCGGGACAAGCAAATACGCAGTATTTT
TRBD2,TRBJ2-1,TRBV10-3,.,CAISPAGGDNEQFF,TGTGCCATCAGCCCAGCGGGAGGGGACAATGAGCAGTTCTTC
.,TRBJ2-5,TRBV3-1/TRBV3-2,.,CASSQGPGPPYQETQYF,TGTGCCAGCAGCCAAGGTCCTGGGCCTCCGTACCAAGAGACCCAGTACTTC
TRBD1,TRBJ1-5,TRBV6-2/TRBV6-3,.,CASSRAGTGNNQPQHF,TGTGCCAGCAGTCGCGCCGGGACAGGGAACAATCAGCCCCAGCATTTT
.,TRBJ1-4,TRBV28,few,CASSPIWTQGGKLFF,TGTGCCAGCAGCCCCATTTGGACTCAAGGGGGAAAACTGTTTTTT
TRBD2,TRBJ2-2,TRBV27,.,CASRGAGANTGELFF,TGTGCCAGCAGGGGCGCGGGGGCGAACACCGGGGAGCTGTTTTTT
TRBD1,TRBJ1-4,TRBV10-3,.,CAISEADRGNEKLFF,TGTGCCATCAGTGAGGCGGACAGGGGGAATGAAAAACTGTTTTTT
.,TRBJ1-5,TRBV4-1,.,CASSQEGGRNQPQHF,TGCGCCAGCAGCCAAGAGGGGGGGCGCAATCAGCCCCAGCATTTT
TRBD2,TRBJ2-1,TRBV4-2,.,CASSQEGLVNNEQFF,TGTGCCAGCAGCCAAGAGGGACTAGTTAACAATGAGCAGTTCTTC
.,TRBJ1-1,TRBV2,.,CASSEADRFTEAFF,TGTGCCAGCAGTGAAGCAGACAGATTCACTGAAGCTTTCTTT
.,TRBJ1-4,TRBV4-1,.,CASSQDRVPPEKLFF,TGCGCCAGCAGCCAAGATCGGGTCCCCCCGGAAAAACTGTTTTTT
.,TRBJ1-1,TRBV4-1,.,CASSPRPTTPEAFF,TGCGCCAGCAGCCCGCGTCCTACCACTCCTGAAGCTTTCTTT
.,TRBJ2-2,TRBV4-2,once,CASSHVSGSNTGELFF,TGTGCCAGCAGCCACGTCTCAGGGTCGAACACCGGGGAGCTGTTTTTT
.,TRBJ1-1,TRBV3-1/TRBV3-2,.,CASSQGPGEAFF,TGTGCCAGCAGCCAGGGGCCAGGTGAAGCTTTCTTT
TRBD2,TRBJ2-7,TRBV6-6,.,CASRHGTSGYEQYF,TGTGCCAGCAGACACGGGACTAGCGGCTACGAGCAGTACTTC
.,TRBJ1-6,TRBV7-8,.,CASSVDRGNNSPLHF,TGTGCCAGCAGCGTGGACAGAGGAAATAATTCACCCCTCCACTTT
TRBD1,TRBJ2-2,TRBV27,once,CASSPLGTVNTGELFF,TGTGCCAGCAGTCCGCTCGGGACAGTGAACACCGGGGAGCTGTTTTTT
.,TRBJ2-3,TRBV28,.,CASSPSASTDTQYF,TGTGCCAGCAGCCCGAGCGCCAGCACAGATACGCAGTATTTT
TRBD2,TRBJ2-1,TRBV4-2,.,CASSQETIAGGRDEQFF,TGTGCCAGCAGCCAAGAGACTATAGCGGGAGGTCGGGATGAGCAGTTCTTC
.,TRBJ1-1,TRBV13,.,CASSLQVPRTEAFF,TGTGCCAGCAGCTTACAGGTCCCGCGCACTGAAGCTTTCTTT
.,TRBJ2-5,TRBV19,.,CASRRLAGGQETQYF,TGTGCCAGTAGACGCCTGGCAGGGGGGCAAGAGACCCAGTACTTC
.,TRBJ2-2,TRBV2,.,CASSQQGRNTGELFF,TGTGCCAGCAGCCAACAGGGCCGGAACACCGGGGAGCTGTTTTTT
TRBD2,TRBJ2-7,TRBV5-1,.,CASSLGTSGSRAYEQYF,TGCGCCAGCAGCTTGGGGACTAGCGGGAGTAGGGCCTACGAGCAGTACTTC
TRBD2,TRBJ2-7,TRBV6-5,.,CASTELAGAGEQYF,TGTGCCAGCACCGAACTAGCGGGAGCCGGCGAGCAGTACTTC
TRBD2,TRBJ2-4,TRBV4-1,once,CASSQEGRAQSIQYF,TGCGCCAGCAGCCAAGAAGGGAGGGCACAGAGCATTCAGTACTTC
.,TRBJ1-1,TRBV28,.,CASSLRLNMNTEAFF,TGTGCCAGCAGTCTCCGACTTAACATGAACACTGAAGCTTTCTTT
TRBD1,TRBJ1-6,TRBV5-4,.,CASSPDRTYNSPLHF,TGTGCCAGCAGTCCGGACAGGACTTATAATTCACCCCTCCACTTT
.,TRBJ1-5,TRBV19,.,CASSIAGRGQPQHF,TGTGCCAGTAGTATAGCAGGGAGGGGACAGCCCCAGCATTTT
.,TRBJ1-2,TRBV12-3/TRBV12-4,.,CASSLQGLDGYTF,TGTGCCAGCAGTTTACAGGGTTTAGATGGCTACACCTTC
TRBD1,TRBJ1-4,TRBV7-9,.,CASNGQGWEKLFF,TGTGCCAGCAATGGACAGGGGTGGGAAAAACTGTTTTTT
TRBD2,TRBJ2-5,TRBV4-3,.,CASSLAGGGLETQYF,TGCGCCAGCAGTCTAGCGGGGGGAGGGTTAGAGACCCAGTACTTC
TRBD1,TRBJ2-7,TRBV15,.,CATSREDRYYEQYF,TGTGCCACCAGCAGAGAGGACAGGTACTACGAGCAGTACTTC
.,TRBJ2-5,TRBV6-5,.,CASIDGTAGETQYF,TGTGCCAGCATCGACGGGACAGCGGGAGAGACCCAGTACTTC
.,TRBJ1-3,TRBV6-5,few,CASRSSGNTIYF,TGTGCCAGCAGGAGCTCTGGAAACACCATATATTTT
.,TRBJ2-3,TRBV9,few,CASKQSGADTQYF,TGTGCCAGCAAGCAGTCAGGGGCAGATACGCAGTATTTT
TRBD1,TRBJ1-2,TRBV29-1,.,CSVEGTGLFYGYTF,TGCAGCGTTGAGGGGACAGGGCTCTTCTATGGCTACACCTTC
.,TRBJ1-1,TRBV3-1/TRBV3-2,.,CASSQATGNTEAFF,TGTGCCAGCAGCCAAGCGACAGGGAACACTGAAGCTTTCTTT
.,TRBJ2-1,TRBV6-4,.,CASSDMSSTNEQFF,TGTGCCAGCAGTGACATGTCTAGCACCAATGAGCAGTTCTTC